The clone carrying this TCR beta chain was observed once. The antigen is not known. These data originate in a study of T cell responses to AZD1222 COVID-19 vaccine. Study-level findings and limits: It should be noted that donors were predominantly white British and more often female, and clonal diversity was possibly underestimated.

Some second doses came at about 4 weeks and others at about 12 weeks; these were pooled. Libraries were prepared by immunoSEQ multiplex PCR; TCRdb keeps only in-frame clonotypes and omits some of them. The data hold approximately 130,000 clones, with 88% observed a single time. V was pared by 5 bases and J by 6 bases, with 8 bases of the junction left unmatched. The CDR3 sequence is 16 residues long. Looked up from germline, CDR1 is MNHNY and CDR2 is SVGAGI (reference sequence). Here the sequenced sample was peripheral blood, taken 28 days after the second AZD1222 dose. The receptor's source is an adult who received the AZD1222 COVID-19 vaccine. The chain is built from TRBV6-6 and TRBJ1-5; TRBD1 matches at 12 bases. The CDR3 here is CASSHRDRGPGQPQHF. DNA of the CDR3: TGTGCCAGCAGTCACCGGGACAGGGGGCCTGGTCAGCCCCAGCATTTT.